This TCR beta chain was identified during a study of T cells in narcolepsy. Measured with immunoSEQ multiplex PCR; TCRdb has only the in-frame clones, and not every one. The sample lists roughly 20,000 clones, around 84% occurring once. Material: memory (CD45RA-) CD4+ T cells from blood. The source is a human donor in good health.

CDR3: CASILTPSYNEQFF. DNA for the CDR3: TGTGCCAGCATCCTGACTCCCTCCTACAATGAGCAGTTCTTC. The chain joins TRBV2 to TRBJ2-1; D remains ambiguous. CDR1 and CDR2 from the germline V gene are SNHLY and FYNNEI. The CDR3 covers 14 residues. V was cut by 7 bases and J by 0 bases, with 10 bases left in between.